This is a list of T cell receptor beta chains from one sample in a study of cytomegalovirus exposure and HLA in healthy donors. TCRdb's copy holds only in-frame clones and misses some; the assay was immunoSEQ multiplex PCR. The sample yields 250,000 to 300,000 clones, 84% seen once. Sequencing was carried out using PBMCs. The receptors shown here come from a woman aged 35 to 49 in good health and CMV-seropositive. Each CDR3 is given with its conserved first and last residue. The D gene is left open where the match is weak. Some rows mark clone size as missing; the rest say once, few, many or name a class of expanded clone.

v_call,d_call,clone_size,j_call,cdr3_aa,cdr3_nt
TRBV4-2,TRBD2,.,TRBJ2-7,CASSPSGSSSYEQYF,TGTGCCAGCAGCCCAAGCGGGAGTAGCTCCTACGAGCAGTACTTC
TRBV4-3,TRBD2,.,TRBJ2-7,CASSQDLGLADITYEQYF,TGCGCCAGCAGCCAAGATCTTGGACTAGCGGACATTACCTACGAGCAGTACTTC
TRBV19,TRBD2,.,TRBJ2-1,CASSIEFILAGIYNEQFF,TGTGCCAGTAGTATAGAATTTATACTAGCGGGGATCTACAATGAGCAGTTCTTC
TRBV28,TRBD1,.,TRBJ1-6,CASSTVQGLAVPLHF,TGTGCCAGCAGTACCGTACAGGGGTTGGCGGTGCCCCTCCACTTT
TRBV7-3,.,.,TRBJ2-3,CASSSLGPSSTQYF,TGTGCCAGCAGCTCACTAGGCCCCTCTAGTACGCAGTATTTT
TRBV7-8,TRBD2,.,TRBJ2-1,CASSWWGRDYNEQFF,TGTGCCAGCAGCTGGTGGGGGAGGGATTACAATGAGCAGTTCTTC
TRBV11-2,TRBD2,.,TRBJ2-2,CASSLDPETSGRVIGELFF,TGTGCCAGCAGCTTAGATCCGGAGACTAGCGGGAGGGTTATCGGGGAGCTGTTTTTT
TRBV5-6,.,.,TRBJ1-4,CASSLVGQGVNEKLFF,TGTGCCAGCAGCTTGGTAGGGCAGGGTGTTAATGAAAAACTGTTTTTT
TRBV4-1,TRBD2,once,TRBJ2-1,CASSQETGTSAILSYNEQFF,TGCGCCAGCAGCCAAGAAACCGGGACTAGCGCGATTCTATCCTACAATGAGCAGTTCTTC
TRBV7-6,.,.,TRBJ2-7,CASSARDSYYEQYF,TGTGCCAGCAGCGCTAGGGACTCCTACTACGAGCAGTACTTC
TRBV30,.,.,TRBJ1-3,CAWSVDWGRGGNTIYF,TGTGCCTGGAGTGTAGATTGGGGGCGCGGTGGAAACACCATATATTTT
TRBV5-4,.,.,TRBJ2-1,CASSKLGTGEAWDEQFF,TGTGCCAGCAGCAAATTAGGGACGGGAGAGGCTTGGGACGAGCAGTTCTTC
TRBV6-1,TRBD1,once,TRBJ2-2,CASSELGGSNTGELFF,TGTGCCAGCAGTGAACTAGGGGGCTCTAACACCGGGGAGCTGTTTTTT
TRBV28,.,once,TRBJ2-7,CASSPGAVSSYEQYF,TGTGCCAGCAGTCCTGGGGCAGTCAGCTCCTACGAGCAGTACTTC
TRBV28,TRBD1,.,TRBJ2-1,CASSFASGTGGNEQFF,TGTGCCAGCAGTTTCGCCTCCGGGACAGGGGGCAATGAGCAGTTCTTC
TRBV11-3,TRBD2,.,TRBJ2-3,CASSPGTSGTDTQYF,TGTGCCAGCAGCCCCGGGACTAGCGGCACAGATACGCAGTATTTT
TRBV14,.,.,TRBJ2-7,CASSQEAGMRWEQYF,TGTGCCAGCAGCCAAGAGGCAGGGATGCGGTGGGAGCAGTACTTC
TRBV25-1,.,once,TRBJ2-3,CASSFTDTQYF,TGTGCCAGCAGCTTCACAGATACGCAGTATTTT
TRBV6-5,.,once,TRBJ2-6,CASSRLAPGANVLTF,TGTGCCAGCAGCCGTCTAGCTCCCGGGGCCAACGTCCTGACTTTC
TRBV29-1,TRBD2,.,TRBJ2-1,CSVEKGAGGGYEQFF,TGCAGCGTTGAAAAGGGAGCGGGAGGAGGGTATGAGCAGTTCTTC
TRBV11-1,TRBD2,.,TRBJ2-1,CASSLGSGLAINEQFF,TGTGCCAGCAGCTTAGGCTCCGGACTAGCCATAAATGAGCAGTTCTTC
TRBV6-6,TRBD1,.,TRBJ1-3,CASRSGQSSGNTIYF,TGTGCCAGCAGGTCGGGACAGAGCTCTGGAAACACCATATATTTT
TRBV5-1,.,.,TRBJ2-5,CASSLAVGQETQYF,TGCGCCAGCAGCTTGGCCGTCGGCCAAGAGACCCAGTACTTC
TRBV11-2,TRBD1,.,TRBJ2-2,CASSLAGTGRTGELFF,TGTGCCAGCAGCTTAGCGGGGACAGGTCGCACCGGGGAGCTGTTTTTT
TRBV28,TRBD1,once,TRBJ1-5,CASRRTGGNQPQHF,TGTGCCAGCAGGCGAACAGGGGGCAATCAGCCCCAGCATTTT
TRBV7-9,.,.,TRBJ1-2,CASSLEVRDTLYNYGYTF,TGTGCCAGCAGCTTAGAAGTCCGGGACACCCTTTATAACTATGGCTACACCTTC
TRBV4-3,TRBD1,.,TRBJ2-3,CASSPRTGPTDTQYF,TGCGCCAGCAGCCCTCGGACAGGACCCACAGATACGCAGTATTTT
TRBV5-8,.,.,TRBJ2-6,CASSPQGSGANVLTF,TGTGCCAGCAGCCCACAGGGATCTGGGGCCAACGTCCTGACTTTC
TRBV4-2,.,.,TRBJ2-7,CASSQDLMGTGEQYF,TGTGCCAGCAGCCAAGATCTTATGGGTACAGGCGAGCAGTACTTC
TRBV5-6,.,once,TRBJ2-3,CASSWGGYTDTQYF,TGTGCCAGCAGCTGGGGCGGCTACACAGATACGCAGTATTTT
TRBV6-4,.,.,TRBJ2-1,CASSADSYNEQFF,TGTGCCAGCAGTGCGGACAGCTACAATGAGCAGTTCTTC
TRBV6-5,TRBD1,.,TRBJ1-1,CASSYTDRGTEAFF,TGTGCCAGCAGTTACACGGACAGGGGAACTGAAGCTTTCTTT
TRBV27,.,.,TRBJ2-3,CASSAAYDTDTQYF,TGTGCCAGCAGCGCTGCCTATGACACAGATACGCAGTATTTT
TRBV12-1,.,once,TRBJ1-3,CASSLPSKGAGNTIYF,TGTGCCAGCAGCCTACCGTCAAAGGGAGCTGGAAACACCATATATTTT
TRBV9,.,.,TRBJ2-3,CASSPSAGQMATDTQYF,TGTGCCAGCAGCCCTTCCGCTGGACAGATGGCTACAGATACGCAGTATTTT
TRBV30,TRBD1,.,TRBJ2-1,CAWRQGAENEQFF,TGTGCCTGGAGGCAGGGGGCTGAAAATGAGCAGTTCTTC
TRBV7-9,TRBD2,.,TRBJ2-1,CASSSPERTGTMRFNEQFF,TGTGCCAGCAGCTCCCCCGAGAGGACCGGGACTATGAGGTTCAATGAGCAGTTCTTC